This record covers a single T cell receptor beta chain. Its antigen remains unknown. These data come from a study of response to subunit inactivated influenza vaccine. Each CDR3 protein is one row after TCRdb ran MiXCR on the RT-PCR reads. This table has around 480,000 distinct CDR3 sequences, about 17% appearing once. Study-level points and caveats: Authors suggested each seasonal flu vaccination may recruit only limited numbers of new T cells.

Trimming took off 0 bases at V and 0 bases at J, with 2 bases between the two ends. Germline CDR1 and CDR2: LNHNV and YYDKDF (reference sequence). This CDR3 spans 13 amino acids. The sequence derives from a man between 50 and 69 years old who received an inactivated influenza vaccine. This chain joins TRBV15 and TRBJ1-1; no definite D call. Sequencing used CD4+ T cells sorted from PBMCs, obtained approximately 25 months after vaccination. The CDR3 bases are TGTGCCACCAGCAGAGAGATGAACACTGAAGCTTTCTTT. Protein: CATSREMNTEAFF.